This TCR beta chain was sequenced during a study of T cell responses to AZD1222 COVID-19 vaccine. The protocol was immunoSEQ multiplex PCR, while the TCRdb copy is restricted to in-frame clones and leaves out a portion. The table lists 150,000 or so clones, roughly nine tenths of them singletons, with under 2% in the top ten. V was pared by 0 bases and J by 4 bases, with 6 bases between. The CDR3 has 14 residues. In germline, CDR1 is LGHDT, CDR2 YNNKEL (reference sequence). The origin of this receptor is an adult in good health. The chain uses TRBV3-1 (or the pseudogene TRBV3-2) and TRBJ1-4, with D perhaps matching TRBD1 (6 bases). The sequenced sample was peripheral blood, obtained on day 0 of AZD1222 vaccination. For the CDR3, the DNA is TGTGCCAGCAGCCAAGACAGGGGTAATGAAAAACTGTTTTTT. It encodes CASSQDRGNEKLFF.